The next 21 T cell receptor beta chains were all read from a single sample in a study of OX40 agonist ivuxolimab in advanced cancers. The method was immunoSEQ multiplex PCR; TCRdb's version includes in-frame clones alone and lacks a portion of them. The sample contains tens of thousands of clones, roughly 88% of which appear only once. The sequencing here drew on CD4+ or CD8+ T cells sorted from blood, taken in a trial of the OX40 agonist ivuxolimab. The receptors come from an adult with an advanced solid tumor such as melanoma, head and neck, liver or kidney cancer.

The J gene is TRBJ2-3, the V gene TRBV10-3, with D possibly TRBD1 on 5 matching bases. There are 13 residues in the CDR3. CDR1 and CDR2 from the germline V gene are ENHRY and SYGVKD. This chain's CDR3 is CESREHKFDTQYF. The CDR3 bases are TGTGAAAGCAGGGAACATAAATTTGATACGCAGTATTTT.

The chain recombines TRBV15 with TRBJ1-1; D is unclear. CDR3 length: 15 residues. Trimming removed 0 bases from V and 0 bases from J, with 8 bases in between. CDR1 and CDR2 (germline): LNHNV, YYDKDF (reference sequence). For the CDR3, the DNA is TGTGCCACCAGCAGAGATCGGTTTTTGAACACTGAAGCTTTCTTT. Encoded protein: CATSRDRFLNTEAFF.

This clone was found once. The CDR3 DNA sequence: TGTGCCAGCAGTCCTGGACTAGCCAGGCCTTTGGGGCAGTACTTC. It yields the protein CASSPGLARPLGQYF. The chain couples TRBV28 to TRBJ2-7; 8 nucleotides match TRBD2. V lost 5 bases and J lost 9; bases outside the gene matches: 15. The CDR3 covers 15 residues. The germline CDR1 and CDR2 sequences are MDHEN and SYDVKM.

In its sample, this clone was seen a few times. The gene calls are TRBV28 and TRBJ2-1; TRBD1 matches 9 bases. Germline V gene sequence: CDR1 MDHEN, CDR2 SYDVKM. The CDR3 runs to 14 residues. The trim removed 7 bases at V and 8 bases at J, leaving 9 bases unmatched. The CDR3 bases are TGTGCCAGCACCTCGGGACAGGGATCCCATGAGCAGTTCTTC. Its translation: CASTSGQGSHEQFF. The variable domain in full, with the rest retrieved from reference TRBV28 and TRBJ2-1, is DVKVTQSSRYLVKRTGEKVFLECVQDMDHENMFWYRQDPGLGLRLIYFSYDVKMKEKGDIPEGYSVSREKKERFSLILESASTNQTSMYLCASTSGQGSHEQFFGPGTRLTVL.

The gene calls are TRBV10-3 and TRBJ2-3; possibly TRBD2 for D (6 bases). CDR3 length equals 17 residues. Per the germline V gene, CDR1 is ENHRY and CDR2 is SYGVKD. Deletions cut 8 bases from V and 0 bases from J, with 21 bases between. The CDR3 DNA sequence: TGTGCCATCTGGCCAACAGTGGCCGGGACTAGCACAGATACGCAGTATTTT. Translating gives CAIWPTVAGTSTDTQYF.

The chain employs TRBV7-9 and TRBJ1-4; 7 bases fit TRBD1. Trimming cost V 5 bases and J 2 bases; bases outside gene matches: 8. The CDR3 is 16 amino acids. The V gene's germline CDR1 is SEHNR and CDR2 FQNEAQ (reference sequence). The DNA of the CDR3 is TGTGCCAGCAGCACGGGACAGCCGTCGACTAATGAAAAACTGTTTTTT. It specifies CASSTGQPSTNEKLFF.

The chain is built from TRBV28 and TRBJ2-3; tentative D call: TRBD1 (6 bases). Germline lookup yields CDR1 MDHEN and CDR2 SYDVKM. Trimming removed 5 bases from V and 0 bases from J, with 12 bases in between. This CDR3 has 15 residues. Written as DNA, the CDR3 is TGTGCCAGCAGTCCGCGACAGGCTAGCACAGATACGCAGTATTTT. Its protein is CASSPRQASTDTQYF.

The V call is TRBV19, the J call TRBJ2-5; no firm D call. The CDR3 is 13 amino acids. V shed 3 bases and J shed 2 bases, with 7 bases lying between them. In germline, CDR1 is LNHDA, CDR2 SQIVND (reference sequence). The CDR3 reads CASSMTRQETQYF. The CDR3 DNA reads TGTGCCAGTAGTATGACCAGGCAAGAGACCCAGTACTTC.

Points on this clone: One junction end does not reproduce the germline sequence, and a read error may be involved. The CDR3 is CASSLDRLAKNIQYF. The CDR3 nucleotides read TGTGCCAGTAGTTTAGACAGGCTAGCCAAAAACATTCAGTACTTC. The V and J genes are TRBV19 and TRBJ2-4; D is possibly TRBD1 (6 bases). The germline V gene encodes CDR1 LNHDA and CDR2 SQIVND (reference sequence). The CDR3 loop spans 15 amino acids.

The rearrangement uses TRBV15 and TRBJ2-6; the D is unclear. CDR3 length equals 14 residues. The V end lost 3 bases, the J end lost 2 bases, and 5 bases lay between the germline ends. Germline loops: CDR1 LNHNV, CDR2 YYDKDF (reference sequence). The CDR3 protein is CATSSPAGANVLTF. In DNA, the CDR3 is TGTGCCACCAGCAGCCCCGCTGGGGCCAACGTCCTGACTTTC.

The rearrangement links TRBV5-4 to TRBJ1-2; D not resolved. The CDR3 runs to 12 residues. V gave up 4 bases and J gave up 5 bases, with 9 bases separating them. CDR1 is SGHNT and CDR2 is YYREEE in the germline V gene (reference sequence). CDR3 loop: CASSDPPYGYTF. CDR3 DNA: TGTGCCAGCAGCGATCCTCCTTATGGCTACACCTTC.

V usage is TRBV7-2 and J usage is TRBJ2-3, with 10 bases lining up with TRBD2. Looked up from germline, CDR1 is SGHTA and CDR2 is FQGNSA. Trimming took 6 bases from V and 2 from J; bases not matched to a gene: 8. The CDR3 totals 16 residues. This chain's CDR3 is CASSRTSGTFTDTQYF. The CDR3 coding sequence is TGTGCCAGCAGTCGGACTAGCGGAACTTTCACAGATACGCAGTATTTT.

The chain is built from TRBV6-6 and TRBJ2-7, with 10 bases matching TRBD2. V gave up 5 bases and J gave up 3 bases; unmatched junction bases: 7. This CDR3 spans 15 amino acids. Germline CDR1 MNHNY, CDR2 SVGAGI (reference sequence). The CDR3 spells CASSKGASGSYEQYF. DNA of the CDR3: TGTGCCAGCAGTAAGGGGGCTAGCGGGAGCTACGAGCAGTACTTC.

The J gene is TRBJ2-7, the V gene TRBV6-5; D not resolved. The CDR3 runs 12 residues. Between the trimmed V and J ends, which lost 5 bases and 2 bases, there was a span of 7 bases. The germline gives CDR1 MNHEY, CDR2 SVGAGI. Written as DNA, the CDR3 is TGTGCCAGCAGTGAGTCTGCCTACGAGCAGTACTTC. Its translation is CASSESAYEQYF.

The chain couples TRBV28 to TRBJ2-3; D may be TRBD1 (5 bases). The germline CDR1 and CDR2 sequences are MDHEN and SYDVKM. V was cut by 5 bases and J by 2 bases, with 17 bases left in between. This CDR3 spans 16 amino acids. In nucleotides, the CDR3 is TGTGCCAGCAGTGACAGTGTGGGGTACGTCACAGATACGCAGTATTTT. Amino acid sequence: CASSDSVGYVTDTQYF.

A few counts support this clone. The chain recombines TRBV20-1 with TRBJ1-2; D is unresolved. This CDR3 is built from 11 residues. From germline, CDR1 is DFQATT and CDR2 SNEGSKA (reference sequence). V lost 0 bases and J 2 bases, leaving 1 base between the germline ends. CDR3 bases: TGCAGTGCTAGAGAGAACTATGGCTACACCTTC. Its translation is CSARENYGYTF.

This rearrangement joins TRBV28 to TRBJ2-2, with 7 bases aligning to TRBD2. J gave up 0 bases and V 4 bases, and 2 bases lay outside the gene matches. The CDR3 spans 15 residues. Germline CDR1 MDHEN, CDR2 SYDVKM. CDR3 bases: TGTGCCAGCAGTTCCAGCGGGGCGAACACCGGGGAGCTGTTTTTT. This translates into CASSSSGANTGELFF.

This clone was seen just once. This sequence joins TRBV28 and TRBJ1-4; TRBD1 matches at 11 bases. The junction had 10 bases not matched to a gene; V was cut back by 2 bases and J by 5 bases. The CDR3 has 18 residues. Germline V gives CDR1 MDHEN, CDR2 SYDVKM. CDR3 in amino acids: CASSLAGQGAARNEKLFF. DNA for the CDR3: TGTGCCAGCAGTTTAGCAGGACAGGGGGCGGCGCGGAATGAAAAACTGTTTTTT.

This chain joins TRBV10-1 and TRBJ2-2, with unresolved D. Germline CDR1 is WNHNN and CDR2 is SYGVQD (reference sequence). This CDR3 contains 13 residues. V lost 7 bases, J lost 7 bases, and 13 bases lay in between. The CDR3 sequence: CASTASPGGELFF. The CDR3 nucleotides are TGCGCCAGCACAGCTTCTCCTGGCGGGGAGCTGTTTTTT.

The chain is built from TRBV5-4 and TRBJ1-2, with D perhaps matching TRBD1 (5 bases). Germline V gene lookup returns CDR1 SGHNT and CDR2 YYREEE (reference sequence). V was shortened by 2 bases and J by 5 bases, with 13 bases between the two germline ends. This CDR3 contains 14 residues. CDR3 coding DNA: TGTGCCAGCAGCTTAGATGGCAGGGCGTATGGCTACACCTTC. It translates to CASSLDGRAYGYTF.

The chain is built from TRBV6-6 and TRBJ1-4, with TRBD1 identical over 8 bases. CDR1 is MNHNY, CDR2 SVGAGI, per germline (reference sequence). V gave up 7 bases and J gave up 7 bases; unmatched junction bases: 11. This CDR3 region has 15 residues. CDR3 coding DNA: TGTGCCAGCACCCTCACCAGGGGGCCGGGTGAAAAACTGTTTTTT. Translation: CASTLTRGPGEKLFF.